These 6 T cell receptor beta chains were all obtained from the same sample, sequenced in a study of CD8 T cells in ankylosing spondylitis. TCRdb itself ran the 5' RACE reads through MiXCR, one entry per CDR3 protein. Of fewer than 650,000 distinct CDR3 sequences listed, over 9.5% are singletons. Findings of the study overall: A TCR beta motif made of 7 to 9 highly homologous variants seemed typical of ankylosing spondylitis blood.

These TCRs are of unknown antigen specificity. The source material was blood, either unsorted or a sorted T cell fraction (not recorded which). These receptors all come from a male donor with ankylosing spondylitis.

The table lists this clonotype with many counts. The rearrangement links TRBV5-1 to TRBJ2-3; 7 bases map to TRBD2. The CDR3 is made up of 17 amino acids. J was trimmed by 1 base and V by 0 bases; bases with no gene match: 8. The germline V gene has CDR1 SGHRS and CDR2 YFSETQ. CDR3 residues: CASSLDRAGPGTDTQYF. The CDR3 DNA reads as TGCGCCAGCAGCTTGGATCGAGCGGGACCCGGCACAGATACGCAGTATTTT.

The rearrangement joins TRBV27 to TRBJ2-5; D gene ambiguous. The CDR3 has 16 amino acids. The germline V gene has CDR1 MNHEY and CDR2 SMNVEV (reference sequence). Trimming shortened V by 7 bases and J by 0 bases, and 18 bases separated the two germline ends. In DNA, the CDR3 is TGTGCCAGCAACTACCCTTTGAGAGTGTACCAAGAGACCCAGTACTTC. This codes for CASNYPLRVYQETQYF.

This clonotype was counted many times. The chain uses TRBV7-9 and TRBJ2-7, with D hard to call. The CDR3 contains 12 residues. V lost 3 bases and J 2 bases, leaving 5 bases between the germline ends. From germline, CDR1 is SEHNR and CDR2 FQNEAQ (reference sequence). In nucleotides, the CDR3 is TGTGCCAGCAGCTTTTCAACCTACGAGCAGTACGTC. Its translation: CASSFSTYEQYV.

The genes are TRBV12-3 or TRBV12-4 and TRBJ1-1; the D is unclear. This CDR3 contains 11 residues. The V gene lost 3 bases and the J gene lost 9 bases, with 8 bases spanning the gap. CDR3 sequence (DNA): TGTGCCAGCAGTTTGATGAGGCAAGCTTTCTTT. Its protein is CASSLMRQAFF.

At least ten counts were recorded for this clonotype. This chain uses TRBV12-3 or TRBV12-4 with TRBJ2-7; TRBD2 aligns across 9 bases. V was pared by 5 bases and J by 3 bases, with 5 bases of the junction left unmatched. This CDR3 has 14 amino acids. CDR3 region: CASSTSGPSYEQYF. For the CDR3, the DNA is TGTGCCAGCAGTACTAGCGGGCCAAGCTACGAGCAGTACTTC.

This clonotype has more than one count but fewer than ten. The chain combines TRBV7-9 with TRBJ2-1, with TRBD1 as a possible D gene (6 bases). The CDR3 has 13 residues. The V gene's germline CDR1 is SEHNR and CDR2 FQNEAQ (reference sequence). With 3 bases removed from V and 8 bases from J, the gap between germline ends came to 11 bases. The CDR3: CASSFIQGHEQFF. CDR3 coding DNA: TGTGCCAGCAGCTTCATTCAGGGGCATGAGCAGTTCTTC.